This entry lists 26 T cell receptor beta chains sequenced from one sample in a study of monozygotic twins with inflammatory bowel disease. TCRdb re-called the 5' RACE reads; one entry per CDR3 protein, DNA not given. Its clone listing holds roughly 160,000 distinct CDR3 sequences. Sequences were obtained from blood. Every receptor here comes from a human donor with ulcerative colitis or Crohn's disease, or a healthy co-twin of an affected twin (not recorded which).

The CDR3 sequence: CASSPGVAGNEQFF. This chain uses TRBV6-6 with TRBJ2-1; TCRdb's D gene call, TRBD2, goes unchecked for lack of DNA. Germline CDR1 is MNHNY and CDR2 is SVGAGI (reference sequence). This CDR3 region has 14 residues.

CDR3 in amino acids: CASSPGQGGVTNTEAFF. This chain links TRBV4-2 with TRBJ1-1; TCRdb's D call, TRBD1, is unchecked because there is no DNA. The CDR3 length is 17 residues. CDR1 is LGHNA, CDR2 YNFKEQ, per germline.

The chain employs TRBV6-5 and TRBJ1-1. From germline, CDR1 is MNHEY and CDR2 SVGAGI. This CDR3 has 13 amino acids. CDR3: CASSYSGPTEAFF.

The genes are TRBV3-1 and TRBJ1-2. There are 12 residues in the CDR3. Germline V gives CDR1 LGHDT, CDR2 YNNKEL (reference sequence). The CDR3 sequence: CASSHDTGGYTF.

The genes are TRBV5-4 and TRBJ2-7. CDR1 and CDR2 (germline): SGHNT, YYREEE (reference sequence). CDR3 size: 15 residues. The CDR3: CASSLRSGTTYEQYF.

This chain links TRBV5-1 with TRBJ2-4; checking the TCRdb D call of TRBD1 is not possible without DNA. Germline assignment: CDR1 SGHRS and CDR2 YFSETQ. This CDR3 is 13 amino acids long. The CDR3 protein is CASSFGGEDIQYF.

The rearrangement uses TRBV5-8 and TRBJ2-7; the D call from TCRdb, TRBD1, cannot be confirmed without DNA. CDR1 is SGHTS and CDR2 is YDEGEE in the germline V gene. CDR3 length: 15 amino acids. The chain's CDR3 is CASSPHRGLSYEQYF.

The rearrangement uses TRBV25-1 and TRBJ2-7; TCRdb names TRBD2, which stays unverified in the absence of DNA. This CDR3 contains 15 residues. The V gene's germline CDR1 is MGHDK and CDR2 SYGVNS. The CDR3 region is CASSEYRAGSYEQYF.

This chain's CDR3 is CASSLDSGFRDTQYF. The J gene is TRBJ2-3, the V gene TRBV11-2. The CDR3 has 15 amino acids. The germline CDR1 and CDR2 sequences are SGHAT and FQNNGV.

CDR3 residues: CASSSGLAGNQETQYF. V is TRBV5-4 and J is TRBJ2-5; TCRdb picks TRBD2, but there is no DNA to check that call. The CDR3 consists of 16 residues. From germline, CDR1 is SGHNT and CDR2 YYREEE (reference sequence). The full variable domain, in which reference TRBV5-4 and TRBJ2-5 provide the parts outside the CDR3, is ETGVTQSPTHLIKTRGQQVTLRCSSQSGHNTVSWYQQALGQGPQFIFQYYREEENGRGNFPPRFSGLQFPNYSSELNVNALELDDSALYLCASSSGLAGNQETQYFGPGTRLLVL.

The chain links TRBV20-1 to TRBJ1-1; TCRdb's D call of TRBD1 is untestable without DNA. Germline loops: CDR1 DFQATT, CDR2 SNEGSKA (reference sequence). This CDR3 comprises 15 residues. This CDR3 is CSARETGGGRTEAFF.

The chain is built from TRBV5-5 and TRBJ2-2; as DNA is missing, the TRBD2 call by TCRdb cannot be tested. CDR3 size: 16 residues. Germline V gene lookup returns CDR1 SGHKS and CDR2 YYEKEE (reference sequence). The CDR3 sequence is CASSLGLAPNTGELFF. Full variable domain (remainder filled in from reference TRBV5-5 and TRBJ2-2): DAGVTQSPTHLIKTRGQQVTLRCSPISGHKSVSWYQQVLGQGPQFIFQYYEKEERGRGNFPDRFSARQFPNYSSELNVNALLLGDSALYLCASSLGLAPNTGELFFGEGSRLTVL.

The V and J genes are TRBV5-1 and TRBJ2-5; TCRdb reports TRBD1, a call that lacks DNA to check it against. The CDR3 covers 13 residues. CDR1 and CDR2 (germline): SGHRS, YFSETQ. This CDR3 reads CASSVRTEETQYF. The full variable domain, completed using reference TRBV5-1 and TRBJ2-5, is KAGVTQTPRYLIKTRGQQVTLSCSPISGHRSVSWYQQTPGQGLQFLFEYFSETQRNKGNFPGRFSGRQFSNSRSEMNVSTLELGDSALYLCASSVRTEETQYFGPGTRLLVL.

The V and J genes are TRBV6-2 or TRBV6-3 and TRBJ2-2; the D call of TRBD2 rests on TCRdb alone, since no DNA is present to check it. The CDR3 covers 17 residues. The germline V gene encodes CDR1 MNHEY and CDR2 SVGEGT. The CDR3 sequence: CASSFSTRAPNTGELFF.

The chain is built from TRBV7-6 and TRBJ2-1. CDR3 length: 12 amino acids. Germline loops: CDR1 SGHVS, CDR2 FNYEAQ. The CDR3 reads CASSPRSYEQFF.

This CDR3 reads CASSVEGQALTQFF. The V and J genes are TRBV9 and TRBJ2-1; the TRBD2 assignment by TCRdb is unverifiable without DNA. Per germline, CDR1 SGDLS and CDR2 YYNGEE. The CDR3 is made up of 14 amino acids.

The CDR3 loop is CSVTAGGTDNEQFF. The genes are TRBV20-1 and TRBJ2-1; TCRdb's D gene call, TRBD1, goes unchecked for lack of DNA. CDR1 is DFQATT, CDR2 SNEGSKA, per germline (reference sequence). This CDR3 has 14 amino acids.

The rearrangement links TRBV9 to TRBJ2-7; the D call from TCRdb, TRBD2, cannot be confirmed without DNA. Germline lookup yields CDR1 SGDLS and CDR2 YYNGEE. CDR3 length equals 15 residues. CDR3 protein: CASSVGWDSSYEQYF.

The V gene is TRBV10-3, the J gene TRBJ2-7; the TRBD2 assignment by TCRdb is unverifiable without DNA. The CDR3 has 14 amino acids. Germline CDR1 reads ENHRY; CDR2 reads SYGVKD. The chain's CDR3 is CAIREASRTYEQYF.

The chain combines TRBV12-3 or TRBV12-4 with TRBJ2-1; TCRdb gives TRBD2 as the D gene, but with no DNA this cannot be confirmed. The CDR3 covers 13 residues. CDR3 in amino acids: CASTEASYNEQFF.

The chain couples TRBV30 to TRBJ2-2. The CDR3 length is 12 residues. Germline CDR1 reads GTSNPN; CDR2 reads SVGIG (reference sequence). The CDR3 reads CAWSWLTGELFF.

The rearrangement links TRBV2 to TRBJ1-3. The CDR3 has 16 residues. Germline CDR1 is SNHLY and CDR2 is FYNNEI. CDR3 residues: CASSEYGDFSGNTIYF. The variable domain in full, completed from reference TRBV2 and TRBJ1-3, reads EPEVTQTPSHQVTQMGQEVILRCVPISNHLYFYWYRQILGQKVEFLVSFYNNEISEKSEIFDDQFSVERPDGSNFTLKIRSTKLEDSAMYFCASSEYGDFSGNTIYFGEGSWLTVV.

The CDR3 spells CASRSGGAIASEQYF. The gene calls are TRBV2 and TRBJ2-7; absent DNA, TCRdb's TRBD1 call cannot be checked. CDR1 SNHLY and CDR2 FYNNEI come from the germline V gene. The CDR3 contains 15 residues.

V gene TRBV10-3 combines with J gene TRBJ2-5; TCRdb's assignment of TRBD1 cannot be checked, as there is no DNA. Germline lookup yields CDR1 ENHRY and CDR2 SYGVKD. There are 12 residues in the CDR3. This CDR3 reads CATRTGQETQYF.

The V call is TRBV7-2, the J call TRBJ2-2; TCRdb selects TRBD1, and the lack of DNA leaves this call unchecked. Germline CDR1 reads SGHTA; CDR2 reads FQGNSA. The CDR3 length is 17 residues. The CDR3 region is CASSLKPPSSYTGELFF. The full variable domain, rest sourced from reference TRBV7-2 and TRBJ2-2, is GAGVSQSPSNKVTEKGKDVELRCDPISGHTALYWYRQSLGQGLEFLIYFQGNSAPDKSGLPSDRFSAERTGGSVSTLTIQRTQQEDSAVYLCASSLKPPSSYTGELFFGEGSRLTVL.

The chain combines TRBV19 with TRBJ2-7. Germline V CDR1 and CDR2: LNHDA, SQIVND (reference sequence). This CDR3 is built from 14 residues. This CDR3 reads CASSIGGGSYEQYF.